This T cell receptor (beta chain) was captured by sequencing in a study of blood T cell repertoires in COVID-19. At the level of the study: Samples taken during acute and convalescent COVID-19 were collected in the United States, Italy and Spain. The cDNA or gDNA used as material had been derived from T cells, B-cell-depleted T cells, or PBMCs.

CDR1 is LGHNA, CDR2 YSLEER, per germline. The CDR3 contains 16 residues. J gave up 8 bases and V 0 bases, and 7 bases lay outside the gene matches. Per the study methods: Counts of nucleated cells, estimated from reference gene primer amplification, were obtained. Data came from immunoSEQ multiplex PCR; TCRdb stores just in-frame clones and leaves some out. From that table come the V and J calls and clone size; the DNA was used to work out D and trimming. The sample consists of around 95,000 clones, approximately 81% of them appearing once. The sequence was collected from a human donor in a cohort sampled during active COVID-19. The V call is TRBV4-3, the J call TRBJ2-1; 10 bases map to TRBD2. What was sequenced was peripheral blood. The CDR3 region has the DNA TGCGCCAGCAGCCAAGATGTAGCGGGAGGAGGGGATGAGCAGTTCTTC. This encodes CASSQDVAGGGDEQFF.